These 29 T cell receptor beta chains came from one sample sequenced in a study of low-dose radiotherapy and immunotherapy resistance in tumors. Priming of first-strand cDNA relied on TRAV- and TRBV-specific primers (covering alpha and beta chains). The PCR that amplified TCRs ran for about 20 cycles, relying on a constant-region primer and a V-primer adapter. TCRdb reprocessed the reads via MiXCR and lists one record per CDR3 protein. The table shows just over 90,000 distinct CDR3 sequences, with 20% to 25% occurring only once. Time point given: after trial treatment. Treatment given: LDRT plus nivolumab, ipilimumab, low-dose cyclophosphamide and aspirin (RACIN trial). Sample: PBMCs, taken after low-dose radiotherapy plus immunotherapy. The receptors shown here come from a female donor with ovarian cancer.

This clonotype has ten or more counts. The CDR3 loop is CASSWGGQSDYGYTF. The CDR3 coding sequence is TGCGCCAGCAGCTGGGGGGGGCAGAGTGACTATGGCTACACCTTC. The V gene is TRBV5-1, the J gene TRBJ1-2; tentatively, D is TRBD1 (6 bases). The CDR3 covers 15 residues. Trimming shortened V by 3 bases and J by 3 bases, and 15 bases separated the two germline ends. CDR1 and CDR2 from the germline V gene are SGHRS and YFSETQ.

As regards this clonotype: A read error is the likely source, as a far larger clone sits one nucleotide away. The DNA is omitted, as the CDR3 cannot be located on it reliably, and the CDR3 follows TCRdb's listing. This CDR3 reads CASSQGFGAGSEAEYF. This chain links TRBV1 with TRBJ2-7; TRBD2, the D gene given by the table, was not confirmed from the DNA. TRBV1 is assigned pseudogene status. The CDR3 is 16 residues long, counting both termini.

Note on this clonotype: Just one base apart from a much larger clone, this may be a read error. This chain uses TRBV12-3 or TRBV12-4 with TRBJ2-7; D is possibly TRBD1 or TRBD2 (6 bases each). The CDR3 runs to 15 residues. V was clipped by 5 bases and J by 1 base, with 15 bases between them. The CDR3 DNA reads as TGTGCCAGCAGTCAGGGGACGGGGGCATCCTACGAGCAGTACTTC. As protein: CASSQGTGASYEQYF.

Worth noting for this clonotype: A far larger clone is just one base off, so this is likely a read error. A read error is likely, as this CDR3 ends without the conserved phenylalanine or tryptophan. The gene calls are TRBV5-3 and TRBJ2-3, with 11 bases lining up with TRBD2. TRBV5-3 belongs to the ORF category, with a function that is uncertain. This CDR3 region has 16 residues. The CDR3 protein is CASSLMTSGTTDTQYL. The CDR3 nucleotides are TGTGCCAGCAGCTTGATGACTAGCGGGACCACAGATACGCAGTATTTA.

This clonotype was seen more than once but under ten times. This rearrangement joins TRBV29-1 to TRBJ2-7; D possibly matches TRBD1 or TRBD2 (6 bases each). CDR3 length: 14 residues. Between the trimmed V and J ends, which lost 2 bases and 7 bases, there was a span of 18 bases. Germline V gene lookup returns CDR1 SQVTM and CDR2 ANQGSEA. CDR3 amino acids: CSVETRRGEREQYF. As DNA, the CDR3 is TGCAGCGTTGAAACCAGGAGGGGGGAACGGGAGCAGTACTTC.

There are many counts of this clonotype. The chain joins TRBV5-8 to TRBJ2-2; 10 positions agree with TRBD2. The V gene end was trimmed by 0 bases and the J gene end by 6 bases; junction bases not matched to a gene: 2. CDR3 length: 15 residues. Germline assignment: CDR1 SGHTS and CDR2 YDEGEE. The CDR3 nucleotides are TGTGCCAGCAGCTTGGTAGCGGGAGGCGCCGGGGAGCTGTTTTTT. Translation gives CASSLVAGGAGELFF.

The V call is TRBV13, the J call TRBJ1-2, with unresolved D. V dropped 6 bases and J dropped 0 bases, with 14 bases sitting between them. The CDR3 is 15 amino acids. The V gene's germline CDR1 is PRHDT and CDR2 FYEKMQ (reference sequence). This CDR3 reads CASSELLSSNYGYTF. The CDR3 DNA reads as TGTGCCAGCAGTGAACTCTTGAGCTCTAACTATGGCTACACCTTC.

This chain's CDR3 is CASSLAATTNTGELFF. Written as DNA, the CDR3 is TGCGCCAGCAGCTTGGCCGCGACTACGAACACCGGGGAGCTGTTTTTT. V gene TRBV5-1 combines with J gene TRBJ2-2, with D perhaps TRBD2 (5 bases). CDR1 and CDR2 from the germline V gene are SGHRS and YFSETQ. Trimming took off 0 bases at V and 0 bases at J, with 9 bases between the two ends. The CDR3 is 16 amino acids.

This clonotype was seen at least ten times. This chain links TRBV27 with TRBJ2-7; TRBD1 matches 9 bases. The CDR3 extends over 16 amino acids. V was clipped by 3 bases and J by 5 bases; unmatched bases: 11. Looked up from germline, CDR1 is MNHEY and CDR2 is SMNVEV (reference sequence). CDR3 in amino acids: CASSLLTGTGFHEQYF. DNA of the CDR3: TGTGCCAGCAGTTTGTTAACCGGGACAGGGTTCCACGAGCAGTACTTC.

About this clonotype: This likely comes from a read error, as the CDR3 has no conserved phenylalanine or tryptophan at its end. The CDR3 loop is CASTLPHNEQFC. CDR3 coding DNA: TGTGCCAGCACCCTCCCCCACAATGAGCAGTTCTGC. The chain is built from TRBV6-1 and TRBJ2-1; D gene uncertain. This CDR3 region has 12 residues. V was cut by 7 bases and J by 5 bases, with 9 bases left in between. Germline values: CDR1 MNHNS, CDR2 SASEGT.

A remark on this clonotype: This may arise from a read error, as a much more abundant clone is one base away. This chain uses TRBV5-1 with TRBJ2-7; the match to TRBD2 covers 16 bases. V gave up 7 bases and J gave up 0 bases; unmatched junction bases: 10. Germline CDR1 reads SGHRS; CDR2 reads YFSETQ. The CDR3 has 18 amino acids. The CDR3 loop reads CASSPGLAGGTISYEQYF. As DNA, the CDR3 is TGCGCCAGCTCCCCGGGACTAGCGGGGGGGACTATCTCCTACGAGCAGTACTTC.

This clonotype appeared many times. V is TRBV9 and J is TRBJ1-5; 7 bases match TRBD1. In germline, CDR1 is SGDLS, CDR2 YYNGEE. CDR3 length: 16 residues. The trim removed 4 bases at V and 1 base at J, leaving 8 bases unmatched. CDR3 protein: CASSTRQGGSNQPQHF. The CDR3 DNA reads TGTGCCAGCAGCACTAGACAGGGTGGCAGCAATCAGCCCCAGCATTTT.

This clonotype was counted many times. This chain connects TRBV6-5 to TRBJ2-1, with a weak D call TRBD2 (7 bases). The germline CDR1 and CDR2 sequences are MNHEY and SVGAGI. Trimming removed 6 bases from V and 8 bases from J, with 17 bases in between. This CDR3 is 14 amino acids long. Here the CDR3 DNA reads TGTGCCAGCAGCCTAATCGGGGGGCCTTATGAGCAGTTCTTC. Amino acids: CASSLIGGPYEQFF.

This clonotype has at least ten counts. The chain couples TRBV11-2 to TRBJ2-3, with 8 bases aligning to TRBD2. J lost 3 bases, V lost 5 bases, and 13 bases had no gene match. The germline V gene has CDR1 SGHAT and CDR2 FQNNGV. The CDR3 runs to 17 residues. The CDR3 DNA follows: TGTGCCAGCAGCGCTAACCCCGGGAGGGCCCCTACAGATACGCAGTATTTT. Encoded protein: CASSANPGRAPTDTQYF. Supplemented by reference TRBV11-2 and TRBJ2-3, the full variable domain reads EAGVAQSPRYKIIEKRQSVAFWCNPISGHATLYWYQQILGQGPKLLIQFQNNGVVDDSQLPKDRFSAERLKGVDSTLKIQPAKLEDSAVYLCASSANPGRAPTDTQYFGPGTRLTVL.

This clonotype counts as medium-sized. The CDR3 DNA reads TGTGCCAGCAACGTAGTGGGCCCGAAGGGAGAGCAGTACTTC. It specifies CASNVVGPKGEQYF. V and J are TRBV11-2 and TRBJ2-7, with D hard to call. Germline V gene data show CDR1 as SGHAT and CDR2 as FQNNGV. The CDR3 runs to 14 residues. Trimming shortened V by 7 bases and J by 7 bases, and 20 bases separated the two germline ends.

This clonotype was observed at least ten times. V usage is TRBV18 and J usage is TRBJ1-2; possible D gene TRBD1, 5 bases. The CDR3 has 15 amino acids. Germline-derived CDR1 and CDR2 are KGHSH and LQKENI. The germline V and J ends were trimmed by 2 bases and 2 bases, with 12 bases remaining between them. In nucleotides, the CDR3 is TGTGCCAGCTCACCATTGCAGGGAGGAAACTATGGCTACACCTTC. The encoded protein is CASSPLQGGNYGYTF.

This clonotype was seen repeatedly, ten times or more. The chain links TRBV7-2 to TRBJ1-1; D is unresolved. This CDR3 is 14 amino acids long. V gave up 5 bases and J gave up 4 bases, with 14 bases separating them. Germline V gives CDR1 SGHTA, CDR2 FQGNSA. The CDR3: CASSRPVGSTEAFF. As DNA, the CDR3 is TGTGCCAGCAGCCGCCCGGTTGGAAGCACTGAAGCTTTCTTT. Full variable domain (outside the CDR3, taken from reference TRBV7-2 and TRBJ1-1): GAGVSQSPSNKVTEKGKDVELRCDPISGHTALYWYRQSLGQGLEFLIYFQGNSAPDKSGLPSDRFSAERTGGSVSTLTIQRTQQEDSAVYLCASSRPVGSTEAFFGQGTRLTVV.

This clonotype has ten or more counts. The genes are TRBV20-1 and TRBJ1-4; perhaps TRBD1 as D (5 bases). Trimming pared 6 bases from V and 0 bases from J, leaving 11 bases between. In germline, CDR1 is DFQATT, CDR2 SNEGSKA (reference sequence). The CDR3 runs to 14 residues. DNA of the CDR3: TGCAGTGCGGGGCAGGGTGCAACTAATGAAAAACTGTTTTTT. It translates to CSAGQGATNEKLFF.

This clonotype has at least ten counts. The CDR3 DNA follows: TGTGCCAGCAAGGGAGGGACTACGAACACCGGGGAGCTGTTTTTT. Translated, it gives CASKGGTTNTGELFF. This rearrangement joins TRBV3-1 to TRBJ2-2; 7 nucleotides align to TRBD2. Germline V lookup: CDR1 LGHDT, CDR2 YNNKEL (reference sequence). With 7 bases clipped from V and 0 bases from J, the junction kept 5 bases outside the gene matches. CDR3 length: 15 amino acids.

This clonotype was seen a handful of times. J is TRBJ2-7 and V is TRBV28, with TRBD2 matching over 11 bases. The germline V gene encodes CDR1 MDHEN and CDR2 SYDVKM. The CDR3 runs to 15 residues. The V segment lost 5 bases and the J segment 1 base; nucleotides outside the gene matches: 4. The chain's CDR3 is CASSQTSGASYEQYF. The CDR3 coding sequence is TGTGCCAGCAGTCAGACTAGCGGGGCTTCCTACGAGCAGTACTTC.

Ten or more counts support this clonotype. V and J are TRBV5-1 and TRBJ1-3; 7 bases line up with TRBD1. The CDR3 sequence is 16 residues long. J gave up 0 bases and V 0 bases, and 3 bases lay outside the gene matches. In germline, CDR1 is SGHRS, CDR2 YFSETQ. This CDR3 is CASSLDRGGSGNTIYF. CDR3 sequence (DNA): TGCGCCAGCAGCTTGGACAGGGGTGGCTCTGGAAACACCATATATTTT.

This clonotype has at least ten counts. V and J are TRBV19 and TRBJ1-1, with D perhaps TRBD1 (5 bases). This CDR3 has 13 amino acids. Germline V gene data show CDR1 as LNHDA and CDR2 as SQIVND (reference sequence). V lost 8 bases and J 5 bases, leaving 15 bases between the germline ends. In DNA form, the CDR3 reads TGTGCCAGTTACTCAGGGATGGGGACTGAAGCTTTCTTT. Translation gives CASYSGMGTEAFF.

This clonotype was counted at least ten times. The CDR3 DNA follows: TGTGCCAGCAGTTACCCCGGACAGGGGAACTCTGGAAACACCATATATTTT. Translating gives CASSYPGQGNSGNTIYF. V and J are TRBV6-6 and TRBJ1-3; TRBD1 matches 9 bases. Germline CDR1 reads MNHNY; CDR2 reads SVGAGI (reference sequence). The CDR3 loop spans 17 amino acids. V trimming: 2 bases; J trimming: 0 bases; junction bases outside the gene matches: 5.

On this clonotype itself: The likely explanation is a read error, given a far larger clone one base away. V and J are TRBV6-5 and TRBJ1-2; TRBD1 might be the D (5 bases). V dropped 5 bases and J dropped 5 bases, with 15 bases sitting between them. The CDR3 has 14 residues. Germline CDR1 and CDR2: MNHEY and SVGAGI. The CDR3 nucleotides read TGTGCCAGCAGTGAAGGTCCAGGGAGGTATGGCTACACCTTC. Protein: CASSEGPGRYGYTF.

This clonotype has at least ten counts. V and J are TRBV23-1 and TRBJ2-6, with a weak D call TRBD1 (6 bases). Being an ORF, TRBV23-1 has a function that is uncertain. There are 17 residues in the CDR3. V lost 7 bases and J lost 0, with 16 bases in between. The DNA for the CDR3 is TGCGCCAGCACCAGCAGTGGGGACACCTCTGGGGCCAACGTCCTGACTTTC. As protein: CASTSSGDTSGANVLTF.

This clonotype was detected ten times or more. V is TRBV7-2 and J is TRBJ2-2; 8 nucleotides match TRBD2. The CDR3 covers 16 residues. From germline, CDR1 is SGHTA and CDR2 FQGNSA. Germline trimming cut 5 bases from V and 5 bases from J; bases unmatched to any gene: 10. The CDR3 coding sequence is TGTGCCAGCAGCGCCCGGACTAGCAGACAGACCGGGGAGCTGTTTTTT. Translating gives CASSARTSRQTGELFF.

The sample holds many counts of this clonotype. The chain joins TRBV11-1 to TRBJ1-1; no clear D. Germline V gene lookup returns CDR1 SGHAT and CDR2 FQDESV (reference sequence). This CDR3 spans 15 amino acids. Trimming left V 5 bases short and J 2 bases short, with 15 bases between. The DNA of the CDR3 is TGTGCCAGCAGCCCGTGGGCCTCAACTAACACTGAAGCTTTCTTT. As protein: CASSPWASTNTEAFF.

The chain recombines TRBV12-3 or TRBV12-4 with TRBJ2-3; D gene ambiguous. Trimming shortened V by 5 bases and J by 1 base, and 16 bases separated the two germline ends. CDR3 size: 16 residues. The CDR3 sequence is CASSGPQGHGTDTQYF. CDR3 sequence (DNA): TGTGCCAGCAGTGGTCCACAAGGGCACGGCACAGATACGCAGTATTTT.

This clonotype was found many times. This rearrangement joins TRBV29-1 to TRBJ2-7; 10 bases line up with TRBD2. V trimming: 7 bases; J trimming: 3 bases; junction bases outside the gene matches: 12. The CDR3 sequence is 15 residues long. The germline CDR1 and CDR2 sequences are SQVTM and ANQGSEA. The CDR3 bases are TGCAGCGCCGGGGGGGCTAGCGGGAGCCTCTACGAGCAGTACTTC. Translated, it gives CSAGGASGSLYEQYF.